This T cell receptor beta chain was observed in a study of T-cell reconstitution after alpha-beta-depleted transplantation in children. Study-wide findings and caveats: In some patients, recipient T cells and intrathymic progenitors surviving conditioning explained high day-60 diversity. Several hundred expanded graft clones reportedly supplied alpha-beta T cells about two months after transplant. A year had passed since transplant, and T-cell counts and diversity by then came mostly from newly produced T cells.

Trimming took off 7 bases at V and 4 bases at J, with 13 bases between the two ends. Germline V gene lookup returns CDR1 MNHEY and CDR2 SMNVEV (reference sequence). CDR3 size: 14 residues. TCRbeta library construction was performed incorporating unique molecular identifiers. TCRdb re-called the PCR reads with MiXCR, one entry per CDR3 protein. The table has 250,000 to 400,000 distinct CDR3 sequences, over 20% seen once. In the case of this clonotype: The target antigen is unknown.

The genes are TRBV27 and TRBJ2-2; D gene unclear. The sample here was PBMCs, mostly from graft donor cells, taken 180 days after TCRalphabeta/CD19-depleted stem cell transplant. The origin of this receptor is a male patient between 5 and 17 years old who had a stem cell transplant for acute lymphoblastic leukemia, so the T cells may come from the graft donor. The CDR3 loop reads CASTITSLTGELFF. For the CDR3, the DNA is TGTGCCAGCACCATCACGAGCCTCACCGGGGAGCTGTTTTTT.